Below are 21 T cell receptor beta chains sequenced from a single sample in a study of T cell responses to AZD1222 COVID-19 vaccine. Data came from immunoSEQ multiplex PCR; TCRdb stores just in-frame clones and leaves some out. The table shows some 150,000 clones, with about 82% occurring only once. This specimen consisted of peripheral blood, obtained 28 days after the second dose of the MenACWY control vaccine. Receptors originate from an adult who received the MenACWY meningococcal vaccine as a control.

This clone was picked up a small number of times. The V and J genes are TRBV4-1 and TRBJ1-6; D is unclear. The germline CDR1 and CDR2 sequences are MGHRA and YSYEKL. The CDR3 extends over 17 amino acids. V gave up 0 bases and J gave up 3 bases, with 12 bases separating them. CDR3 sequence: CASSQDSPGNYNSPLHF. CDR3 bases: TGCGCCAGCAGCCAAGATAGCCCGGGTAACTATAATTCACCCCTCCACTTT.

The CDR3 spells CATSDRVGPHQPQHF. The CDR3 DNA sequence: TGTGCCACCAGTGACCGTGTTGGACCACATCAGCCCCAGCATTTT. This chain uses TRBV24-1 with TRBJ1-5, with D hard to call. CDR1 and CDR2 from the germline V gene are KGHDR and SFDVKD. CDR3 length equals 15 residues. Between the trimmed V and J ends, which lost 4 bases and 5 bases, there was a span of 14 bases.

The chain recombines TRBV5-1 with TRBJ1-4, with D tentatively TRBD1 (5 bases). Germline CDR1 SGHRS, CDR2 YFSETQ. The V end was cut by 5 bases, the J end by 4 bases, with 15 bases between. This CDR3 has 15 amino acids. CDR3 DNA sequence: TGCGCCAGCAGAGCTTTTCCCGGGGGTAATGAAAAACTGTTTTTT. This gives the protein CASRAFPGGNEKLFF.

The chain combines TRBV30 with TRBJ1-1; a weak D match, TRBD1 (6 bases). Looked up from germline, CDR1 is GTSNPN and CDR2 is SVGIG (reference sequence). The CDR3 length is 16 residues. V was trimmed by 4 bases and J by 4 bases, leaving 22 bases between them. This chain's CDR3 is CAWNRGRGIEGTEAFF. CDR3 bases: TGTGCCTGGAATCGGGGGCGAGGTATTGAGGGCACTGAAGCTTTCTTT.

The genes are TRBV5-1 and TRBJ2-2; D is tentatively TRBD1 or TRBD2 (7 bases each). The germline V and J ends were trimmed by 2 bases and 6 bases, with 14 bases remaining between them. Germline CDR1 SGHRS, CDR2 YFSETQ. The CDR3 is 15 amino acids. The CDR3 DNA follows: TGCGCCAGCAGCTTACCGACAGGGAGGGCCGGGGAGCTGTTTTTT. It specifies CASSLPTGRAGELFF.

This chain connects TRBV6-5 to TRBJ2-2; D remains unclear. Trimming removed 6 bases at V and 0 bases at J, with 11 bases between. The CDR3 is made up of 15 amino acids. Germline V gives CDR1 MNHEY, CDR2 SVGAGI. CDR3 coding DNA: TGTGCCAGCAGGTTGAGAGGCGCGAACACCGGGGAGCTGTTTTTT. Encoded protein: CASRLRGANTGELFF.

The chain recombines TRBV30 with TRBJ2-5, with 7 bases matching TRBD2. From germline, CDR1 is GTSNPN and CDR2 SVGIG (reference sequence). The CDR3 totals 14 residues. V gave up 3 bases and J gave up 2 bases; unmatched junction bases: 6. CDR3 bases: TGTGCCTGGAGGGGGTTTAGCGGGCAAGAGACCCAGTACTTC. Amino acid sequence: CAWRGFSGQETQYF.

This clone has just one count. This chain uses TRBV5-1 with TRBJ1-1; the D gene is possibly TRBD1 (5 bases). V was pared by 4 bases and J by 0 bases, with 19 bases between. Looked up from germline, CDR1 is SGHRS and CDR2 is YFSETQ. CDR3 size: 17 residues. Written as DNA, the CDR3 is TGCGCCAGCAGCCCACCTGGGGTTGGGGCGATGAACACTGAAGCTTTCTTT. Encoded protein: CASSPPGVGAMNTEAFF.

The J gene is TRBJ2-1, the V gene TRBV6-5; D is undetermined. Germline loops: CDR1 MNHEY, CDR2 SVGAGI. This CDR3 spans 16 amino acids. With 3 bases removed from V and 5 bases from J, the gap between germline ends came to 17 bases. CDR3 residues: CASSYRARVVDNEQFF. The CDR3 bases are TGTGCCAGCAGTTATAGGGCTAGAGTGGTCGACAATGAGCAGTTCTTC.

The chain couples TRBV5-4 to TRBJ1-6; D is uncertain. The V end lost 2 bases, the J end lost 9 bases, and 12 bases lay between the germline ends. The CDR3 loop spans 14 amino acids. CDR1 SGHNT and CDR2 YYREEE come from the germline V gene (reference sequence). The CDR3 region is CASSFGSPFSPLHF. Written as DNA, the CDR3 is TGTGCCAGCAGCTTCGGGTCACCCTTTTCACCCCTCCACTTT.

This sequence joins TRBV6-5 and TRBJ2-2; D remains unclear. The CDR3 spans 13 residues. V was trimmed by 6 bases and J by 5 bases, leaving 10 bases between them. The germline V gene has CDR1 MNHEY and CDR2 SVGAGI. The DNA for the CDR3 is TGTGCCAGCAGCCTTTATGATACCGGGGAGCTGTTTTTT. This codes for CASSLYDTGELFF.

The J gene is TRBJ2-5, the V gene TRBV5-4; 9 nucleotides match TRBD1. CDR1 and CDR2 (germline): SGHNT, YYREEE (reference sequence). There are 13 residues in the CDR3. The junction had 5 bases not matched to a gene; V was cut back by 6 bases and J by 5 bases. CDR3 amino acids: CASTLDRGETQYF. The CDR3 region has the DNA TGTGCCAGCACCCTGGACAGGGGTGAGACCCAGTACTTC.

The J gene is TRBJ1-1, the V gene TRBV30; D gene ambiguous. Trimming shortened V by 5 bases and J by 5 bases, and 6 bases separated the two germline ends. This CDR3 spans 10 amino acids. Germline V gene data show CDR1 as GTSNPN and CDR2 as SVGIG (reference sequence). CDR3 bases: TGTGCCTGGGGGAGAACTGAAGCTTTCTTT. Translating it yields CAWGRTEAFF.

The rearrangement uses TRBV6-1 and TRBJ1-3; a possible D gene is TRBD1 (5 bases). Germline loops: CDR1 MNHNS, CDR2 SASEGT. CDR3 size: 16 residues. V gave up 4 bases and J gave up 0 bases, with 13 bases separating them. The CDR3 DNA reads TGTGCCAGCAGTGCCGCAGGGATATCCTCTGGAAACACCATATATTTT. Protein: CASSAAGISSGNTIYF.

V usage is TRBV4-3 and J usage is TRBJ2-1, with 7 bases identical to TRBD1. The germline V gene encodes CDR1 LGHNA and CDR2 YSLEER. Trimming cost V 0 bases and J 3 bases; bases outside gene matches: 5. The CDR3 has 16 residues. The CDR3 region has the DNA TGCGCCAGCAGCCAAGAACCGGGACAGATCTACAATGAGCAGTTCTTC. Its translation: CASSQEPGQIYNEQFF.

This clone occurred a few times. The chain carries TRBV2 and TRBJ2-7; no definite D call. This CDR3 contains 13 residues. The germline V gene has CDR1 SNHLY and CDR2 FYNNEI. Trimming removed 8 bases at V and 4 bases at J, with 15 bases between. The CDR3 protein is CASSQDVRYEQYF. DNA for the CDR3: TGTGCCAGCTCCCAGGACGTGCGTTACGAGCAGTACTTC.

CDR3 protein: CASRRSTGFF. The DNA of the CDR3 is TGCGCCAGCAGGCGTTCGACAGGGTTCTTC. The chain uses TRBV23-1 and TRBJ2-1; D is perhaps TRBD1 (6 bases). Being an ORF, TRBV23-1 has a function that is uncertain. CDR3 length equals 10 residues. The V end lost 6 bases, the J end lost 15 bases, and 12 bases lay between the germline ends.

The rearrangement joins TRBV11-2 to TRBJ1-6, with D unresolved. Deletions cut 2 bases from V and 0 bases from J, with 11 bases between. CDR3 size: 17 residues. The V gene's germline CDR1 is SGHAT and CDR2 FQNNGV. The CDR3 DNA reads TGTGCCAGCAGCTTAAGGGTGGGGAGCTCCTATAATTCACCCCTCCACTTT. It encodes CASSLRVGSSYNSPLHF. The entire variable domain, with the rest obtained from reference TRBV11-2 and TRBJ1-6, is as follows: EAGVAQSPRYKIIEKRQSVAFWCNPISGHATLYWYQQILGQGPKLLIQFQNNGVVDDSQLPKDRFSAERLKGVDSTLKIQPAKLEDSAVYLCASSLRVGSSYNSPLHFGNGTRLTVT.

The chain joins TRBV6-5 to TRBJ1-2, with D tentatively TRBD1 (5 bases). Germline V CDR1 and CDR2: MNHEY, SVGAGI. CDR3 length: 15 amino acids. Trimming stripped 0 bases from V and 5 bases from J, with 13 bases between. The CDR3 protein is CASSYSQRGRYGYTF. The CDR3 nucleotides are TGTGCCAGCAGTTACTCGCAAAGGGGTCGGTATGGCTACACCTTC.

The chain carries TRBV9 and TRBJ2-7; 9 nucleotides align to TRBD1. This CDR3 is built from 16 residues. Trimming cost V 4 bases and J 5 bases; bases outside gene matches: 13. Germline values: CDR1 SGDLS, CDR2 YYNGEE. DNA for the CDR3: TGTGCCAGCAGCCGAAACACCGGGACAGGGTCCGACGAGCAGTACTTC. Translating it yields CASSRNTGTGSDEQYF.

The chain joins TRBV28 to TRBJ1-1; no firm D call. The V end lost 10 bases, the J end lost 3 bases, and 24 bases lay between the germline ends. Germline V gives CDR1 MDHEN, CDR2 SYDVKM. This CDR3 spans 16 amino acids. The CDR3 spells CATLGGSLGLDTEAFF. The CDR3 region has the DNA TGTGCCACCTTAGGAGGGTCTCTAGGTCTGGACACTGAAGCTTTCTTT.